This TCR beta chain was retrieved from a study of identical twins. Study-wide points: Among out-of-frame alpha sequences shared by twins, low generation probability occurred in excess.

This clonotype was detected only a few times. Its antigen is currently unknown. TCRdb ran MiXCR on the 5' RACE reads and lists one entry per CDR3 protein. The table lists just under 550,000 distinct CDR3 sequences, roughly 15% of them singletons. Trimming removed 3 bases from V and 5 bases from J, with 10 bases in between. Germline CDR1 and CDR2: MGHRA and YSYEKL. CDR3 length equals 13 residues. The same data also went into a second study, on yellow fever vaccine responses in identical twins.

The gene calls are TRBV4-1 and TRBJ2-5; unclear D gene. This sequence was found in a woman younger than 35 in good health. Input material: CD4+ T cells sorted from blood. This CDR3 reads CASSQLVGETQYF. The CDR3 DNA reads TGCGCCAGCAGCCAGCTAGTTGGGGAGACCCAGTACTTC.